This T cell receptor beta chain was captured in a study of blood T cell repertoires in COVID-19. Germline V gene sequence: CDR1 LNHDA, CDR2 SQIVND (reference sequence). The CDR3 is 15 residues long. The V end was cut by 5 bases, the J end by 1 base, with 11 bases between. Ages ranged from 18 to 89 years, with residence in 24 US areas. Participant reports of clinical history set cohort assignment. All recovered Cohort 3 donors got two negative PCRs, got clearance, or saw symptom resolution. Original processing notes: Researchers report that nucleated cell counts were estimated from reference gene primer amplification. The data were produced by immunoSEQ multiplex PCR, yet TCRdb's version contains in-frame clones alone and is incomplete. The V and J calls and the clone size are those of that table, but D and trimming were determined from the DNA. The sample yields approximately 470,000 clones, about 90% seen once.

The TCR comes from a woman under 30 who had recovered from COVID-19. The rearrangement uses TRBV19 and TRBJ2-2; no clear D. Input material: PBMCs or T cells enriched from blood (not recorded which). DNA of the CDR3: TGTGCCAGTAGTTGGTCACAGCAGAACACCGGGGAGCTGTTTTTT. It is translated as CASSWSQQNTGELFF.